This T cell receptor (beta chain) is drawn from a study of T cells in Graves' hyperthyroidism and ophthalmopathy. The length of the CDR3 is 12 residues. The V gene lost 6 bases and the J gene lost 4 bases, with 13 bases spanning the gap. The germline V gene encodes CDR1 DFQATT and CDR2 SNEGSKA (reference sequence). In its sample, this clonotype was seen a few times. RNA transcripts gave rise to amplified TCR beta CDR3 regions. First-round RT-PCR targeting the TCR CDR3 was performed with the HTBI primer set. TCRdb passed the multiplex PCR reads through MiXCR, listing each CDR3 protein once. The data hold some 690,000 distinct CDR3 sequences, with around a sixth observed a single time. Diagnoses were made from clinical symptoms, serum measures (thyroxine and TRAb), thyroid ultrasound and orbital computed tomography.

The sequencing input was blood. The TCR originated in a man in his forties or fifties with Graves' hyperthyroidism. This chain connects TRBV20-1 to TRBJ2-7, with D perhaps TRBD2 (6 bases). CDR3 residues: CSASSAGYEQYF. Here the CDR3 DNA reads TGCAGTGCCTCATCCGCGGGGTACGAGCAGTACTTC.